A single sample gave rise to the 26 T cell receptor beta chains below, sequenced in a study of OX40 agonist ivuxolimab in advanced cancers. TCRdb's table, derived via immunoSEQ multiplex PCR, lists solely in-frame clones and lacks some. This table holds about 61,000 clones, roughly 84% found once. The sample in question was CD4+ or CD8+ T cells sorted from blood, obtained in a trial of the OX40 agonist ivuxolimab. The receptors come from an adult with an advanced solid tumor such as melanoma, head and neck, liver or kidney cancer.

This clone was counted a single time. The genes are TRBV4-3 and TRBJ2-3, with TRBD2 identical over 9 bases. CDR3 length: 17 residues. V was pared by 3 bases and J by 3 bases, with 10 bases of the junction left unmatched. In germline, CDR1 is LGHNA, CDR2 YSLEER. The CDR3 DNA reads TGCGCCAGCAGCCAGGGTGTAGCGGGAGAAGGGACAGATACGCAGTATTTT. It specifies CASSQGVAGEGTDTQYF.

V gene TRBV2 combines with J gene TRBJ1-1; 9 bases fit TRBD1. This CDR3 region has 15 residues. Germline V CDR1 and CDR2: SNHLY, FYNNEI. The ends lost 3 bases at V and 3 bases at J; junction bases unmatched: 5. The CDR3 DNA follows: TGTGCCAGCAGTGAGCGACAGGGGGAGTACACTGAAGCTTTCTTT. Its translation: CASSERQGEYTEAFF.

The chain employs TRBV19 and TRBJ2-3; D possibly corresponds to TRBD1 (6 bases). In germline, CDR1 is LNHDA, CDR2 SQIVND (reference sequence). Trimming cost V 7 bases and J 4 bases, with 18 bases left between them. The CDR3 contains 15 residues. Here the CDR3 DNA reads TGTGCCAGTACTCATCAGGGGCGAGGGGCAGATACGCAGTATTTT. Protein sequence: CASTHQGRGADTQYF.

The chain carries TRBV7-2 and TRBJ2-1, with 7 nucleotides matching TRBD2. The germline gives CDR1 SGHTA, CDR2 FQGNSA. The CDR3 consists of 13 residues. J was trimmed by 10 bases and V by 5 bases; bases with no gene match: 8. CDR3 sequence: CASSQEGGREQFF. CDR3 DNA: TGTGCCAGCAGCCAGGAGGGAGGGAGGGAGCAGTTCTTC.

A note on this clone: Mismatch with germline at one junction end may stem from a read error. V gene TRBV7-7 combines with J gene TRBJ2-1; TRBD2 aligns across 10 bases. Germline V gene lookup returns CDR1 SSHAT and CDR2 FNYEAQ (reference sequence). There are 17 residues in the CDR3. The CDR3 DNA follows: TGTGCTAGCAGCACCCGAAAAGGACTAGCGGATTCCAATGAGCAGTTCTTC. It translates to CASSTRKGLADSNEQFF.

The chain joins TRBV11-3 to TRBJ2-1, with D perhaps matching TRBD1 (6 bases). Germline CDR1 SGHNT, CDR2 YENEEA. V lost 1 base, J lost 7 bases, and 17 bases lay in between. The CDR3 runs to 16 residues. The CDR3 region is CASSLGGDRSGNEQFF. The CDR3 nucleotides read TGTGCCAGCAGCTTAGGAGGAGACAGGTCGGGGAATGAGCAGTTCTTC.

This clone has only a few counts. The J gene is TRBJ2-5, the V gene TRBV25-1; 7 bases agree with TRBD2. The germline CDR1 and CDR2 sequences are MGHDK and SYGVNS. The CDR3 covers 16 residues. V gave up 1 base and J gave up 2 bases; unmatched junction bases: 7. The CDR3: CASSEWRGGRQETQYF. CDR3 in DNA: TGTGCCAGCAGTGAATGGAGGGGCGGGAGACAAGAGACCCAGTACTTC.

The chain uses TRBV18 and TRBJ1-2; no firm D call. The germline V gene encodes CDR1 KGHSH and CDR2 LQKENI. The V end lost 2 bases, the J end lost 8 bases, and 12 bases lay between the germline ends. This CDR3 comprises 13 residues. This CDR3 reads CASSPAAASGYTF. CDR3 bases: TGTGCCAGCTCACCAGCTGCGGCCAGCGGCTACACCTTC.

The CDR3 reads CAWSVRKKLFF. Here the CDR3 DNA reads TGTGCCTGGAGTGTAAGGAAAAAACTGTTTTTT. The chain carries TRBV30 and TRBJ1-4; no clear D. V gave up 0 bases and J gave up 9 bases, with 5 bases separating them. Germline V lookup: CDR1 GTSNPN, CDR2 SVGIG (reference sequence). The CDR3 spans 11 residues.

There are a few counts of this clone. The chain carries TRBV6-4 and TRBJ1-5; D is unclear. V was pared by 6 bases and J by 10 bases, with 10 bases between. The CDR3 extends over 11 amino acids. Looked up from germline, CDR1 is MRHNA and CDR2 is SNTAGT. Here the CDR3 DNA reads TGTGCCAGCAGCCCTGACGGTCCCCAGCATTTT. Translation gives CASSPDGPQHF.

The chain couples TRBV7-9 to TRBJ1-1, with no clear D. Trimming shortened V by 5 bases and J by 3 bases, and 16 bases separated the two germline ends. CDR3 length equals 15 residues. Germline loops: CDR1 SEHNR, CDR2 FQNEAQ (reference sequence). CDR3 sequence reads: CASSRYDLGHTEAFF. As DNA, the CDR3 is TGTGCCAGCAGCCGTTACGACCTAGGGCACACTGAAGCTTTCTTT.

V gene TRBV28 combines with J gene TRBJ1-2; D perhaps matches TRBD1 (5 bases). V gave up 6 bases and J gave up 4 bases, with 18 bases separating them. The CDR3 spans 15 residues. Looked up from germline, CDR1 is MDHEN and CDR2 is SYDVKM. The CDR3 loop reads CASRVGGRGFYGYTF. The DNA of the CDR3 is TGTGCCAGCAGGGTCGGGGGACGGGGCTTCTATGGCTACACCTTC.

V usage is TRBV18 and J usage is TRBJ2-5, with 10 bases fitting TRBD1. The tail of the sequence fits TRBJ2-7 better, so the J call may be wrong. Germline V CDR1 and CDR2: KGHSH, LQKENI. The CDR3 has 15 residues. The CDR3 region has the DNA TGTGCCAGCTCACCATCCCGACAGGGGGCCCTCGAGCAGTACTTC. Encoded protein: CASSPSRQGALEQYF.

The V call is TRBV14, the J call TRBJ2-3; TRBD2 agrees at 8 bases. V lost 1 base, J lost 1 base, and 10 bases stayed unmatched. The CDR3 extends over 18 amino acids. CDR1 and CDR2 (germline): SGHDN, FVKESK. CDR3 sequence reads: CASSQVLASGSGTDTQYF. Here the CDR3 DNA reads TGTGCCAGCAGCCAAGTATTGGCTAGCGGGTCGGGCACAGATACGCAGTATTTT. The full variable domain, its missing parts supplied by reference TRBV14 and TRBJ2-3, is EAGVTQFPSHSVIEKGQTVTLRCDPISGHDNLYWYRRVMGKEIKFLLHFVKESKQDESGMPNNRFLAERTGGTYSTLKVQPAELEDSGVYFCASSQVLASGSGTDTQYFGPGTRLTVL.

V usage is TRBV7-2 and J usage is TRBJ2-1; TRBD2 matches at 7 bases. The CDR3 has 13 residues. Germline trimming cut 5 bases from V and 8 bases from J; bases unmatched to any gene: 6. Germline V gene data show CDR1 as SGHTA and CDR2 as FQGNSA. CDR3 amino acids: CASSPQRGDEQFF. Written as DNA, the CDR3 is TGTGCCAGCAGCCCGCAGCGGGGCGATGAGCAGTTCTTC.

A few counts support this clone. The J gene is TRBJ2-1, the V gene TRBV15; 7 bases are shared with TRBD2. Germline V lookup: CDR1 LNHNV, CDR2 YYDKDF (reference sequence). The trim removed 0 bases at V and 4 bases at J, leaving 12 bases unmatched. This CDR3 region has 18 residues. The CDR3, as DNA: TGTGCCACCAGCAGAGACTCATTTGGGGGAGGGGAATACAATGAGCAGTTCTTC. Protein sequence: CATSRDSFGGGEYNEQFF.

The chain recombines TRBV6-5 with TRBJ1-5; D is unresolved. Germline V gene sequence: CDR1 MNHEY, CDR2 SVGAGI. V lost 7 bases to trimming and J lost 3 bases, with 10 bases between them. This CDR3 is built from 13 residues. Written as DNA, the CDR3 is TGTGCCAGCATAGGTGGGTCCAATCAGCCCCAGCATTTT. Amino acids: CASIGGSNQPQHF.

This clone was seen only a few times. The chain joins TRBV11-3 to TRBJ2-7; D unresolved. The CDR3 runs 13 residues. The germline V gene has CDR1 SGHNT and CDR2 YENEEA. Trimming shortened V by 3 bases and J by 7 bases, and 13 bases separated the two germline ends. CDR3 sequence: CASSFSSLSEQYF. As DNA, the CDR3 is TGTGCCAGCAGCTTCTCCTCATTATCTGAGCAGTACTTC.

The rearrangement joins TRBV5-4 to TRBJ2-5; TRBD2 matches at 10 bases. Germline V gene data show CDR1 as SGHNT and CDR2 as YYREEE (reference sequence). CDR3 length: 15 amino acids. The V segment lost 4 bases and the J segment 7 bases; nucleotides outside the gene matches: 10. As DNA, the CDR3 is TGTGCCAGCAGCCGTAGCGGGGGGCGGATTATGACCCAGTACTTC. Translating it yields CASSRSGGRIMTQYF. The full variable domain, completed using reference TRBV5-4 and TRBJ2-5, is ETGVTQSPTHLIKTRGQQVTLRCSSQSGHNTVSWYQQALGQGPQFIFQYYREEENGRGNFPPRFSGLQFPNYSSELNVNALELDDSALYLCASSRSGGRIMTQYFGPGTRLLVL.

For the CDR3, the DNA is TGTGCCAGCAGTTACCCCAGGATCCCGCCGAACACCGGGGAGCTGTTTTTT. It translates to CASSYPRIPPNTGELFF. The rearrangement links TRBV6-8 to TRBJ2-2; D not certain. The length of the CDR3 is 17 residues. Germline V gene data show CDR1 as MNHGY and CDR2 as SAAAGT. V was cut by 2 bases and J by 0 bases, with 13 bases left in between.

This clone came up a few times. This chain links TRBV28 with TRBJ1-3; D gene uncertain. Germline V CDR1 and CDR2: MDHEN, SYDVKM. The V end was cut by 1 base, the J end by 0 bases, with 1 base between. The length of the CDR3 is 13 residues. The CDR3 loop is CASSLFSGNTIYF. CDR3 DNA sequence: TGTGCCAGCAGTTTATTCTCTGGAAACACCATATATTTT.

V usage is TRBV5-6 and J usage is TRBJ2-7; TRBD2 matches at 9 bases. J lost 4 bases, V lost 4 bases, and 9 bases had no gene match. Germline lookup yields CDR1 SGHDT and CDR2 YYEEEE. The CDR3 has 15 residues. In nucleotides, the CDR3 is TGTGCCAGCAGCCCTCGAGGTAGCGGGAGTTACGAGCAGTACTTC. Residues: CASSPRGSGSYEQYF.

This chain uses TRBV6-5 with TRBJ1-5, with a possible D match to TRBD1 (5 bases). V lost 5 bases and J 8 bases, leaving 13 bases between the germline ends. The CDR3 totals 13 residues. Germline V gene data show CDR1 as MNHEY and CDR2 as SVGAGI. CDR3 loop: CASSTRGGEPQHF. Here the CDR3 DNA reads TGTGCCAGCAGTACCCGGGGGGGGGAGCCCCAGCATTTT.

The chain recombines TRBV5-6 with TRBJ1-1; D not resolved. V was pared by 0 bases and J by 0 bases, with 15 bases between. CDR1 and CDR2 from the germline V gene are SGHDT and YYEEEE. The CDR3 is 17 residues long. CDR3 DNA sequence: TGTGCCAGCAGCTTGGGGTCGGGCATAGGCATGAACACTGAAGCTTTCTTT. Translation gives CASSLGSGIGMNTEAFF.

Of note for this clone: Germline is not matched at one junction end, which may reflect a read error. CDR3 DNA sequence: TGTGCCAGCAGCTCCGACAATGAGCAGTTCTTC. This codes for CASSSDNEQFF. The rearrangement links TRBV5-6 to TRBJ2-1; no definite D call. This CDR3 comprises 11 residues. Per germline, CDR1 SGHDT and CDR2 YYEEEE.

The chain combines TRBV16 with TRBJ2-4; TRBD2 matches at 8 bases. The length of the CDR3 is 17 residues. Germline V gene lookup returns CDR1 KGHSY and CDR2 FQNENV. With 5 bases clipped from V and 0 bases from J, the junction kept 9 bases outside the gene matches. The CDR3 loop is CASSSGKRERAKNIQYF. CDR3 in DNA: TGTGCCAGCAGCAGCGGAAAGCGGGAGCGAGCCAAAAACATTCAGTACTTC.